This record looks at one T cell receptor beta chain sequence and its context. V was shortened by 0 bases and J by 6 bases, with 12 bases between the two germline ends. The CDR3 length is 15 residues. Germline V gene sequence: CDR1 SGHDT, CDR2 YYEEEE. The sample's treatment: roughly 20 received Ad26.COV2.S at low or high dose, single or two shots; a few received placebo; per-sample allocation not given. After the first vaccine or placebo injection, samples were drawn on day 63. In Boston, the donor was an adult between 18-55 years of age. The source of the sample is a study of Ad26.COV2.S vaccination and SARS-CoV-2 variants. Clones were sequenced by immunoSEQ multiplex PCR, and TCRdb holds only the in-frame ones, with some missing. The repertoire holds around 300,000 clones, with roughly 90% as singletons.

This sequence was found in a person aged 18-65 years who received the Ad26.COV2.S COVID-19 vaccine or a placebo. Sequencing was performed on peripheral blood, taken in a trial of Ad26.COV2.S vaccine versus placebo. The genes are TRBV5-6 and TRBJ1-4; D gene unclear. CDR3 sequence reads: CASSLVGQVHEKLFF. The CDR3 DNA follows: TGTGCCAGCAGCTTGGTCGGTCAGGTCCATGAAAAACTGTTTTTT. Full variable domain (rest looked up from reference TRBV5-6 and TRBJ1-4): DAGVTQSPTHLIKTRGQQVTLRCSPKSGHDTVSWYQQALGQGPQFIFQYYEEEERQRGNFPDRFSGHQFPNYSSELNVNALLLGDSALYLCASSLVGQVHEKLFFGSGTQLSVL.